Each of the 19 T cell receptor beta chains below was sequenced from the same sample in a study. Using its own MiXCR run on the RT-PCR reads, TCRdb lists one record per CDR3 protein. The sample lists about 680,000 distinct CDR3 sequences, 12% to 15% occurring once. Sample: memory CD4+ T cells from blood. These receptors were collected from a female donor in good health, serving as a healthy control.

This clonotype has just a few counts. V gene TRBV6-5 combines with J gene TRBJ2-3; perhaps TRBD2 as D (6 bases). Germline V gene sequence: CDR1 MNHEY, CDR2 SVGAGI. V shed 2 bases and J shed 0 bases, with 15 bases lying between them. The CDR3 covers 17 residues. CDR3 sequence reads: CASSYGYAGPSTDTQYF. The CDR3 DNA sequence: TGTGCCAGCAGTTACGGTTACGCGGGACCAAGCACAGATACGCAGTATTTT.

The gene calls are TRBV4-2 and TRBJ2-1; 14 positions match TRBD2. CDR1 and CDR2 from the germline V gene are LGHNA and YNFKEQ. There are 15 residues in the CDR3. Trimming cost V 6 bases and J 8 bases; bases outside gene matches: 6. CDR3 nucleotides: TGTGCCAGCAGTCCGGGACTAGCGGGAGTCCATGAGCAGTTCTTC. Encoded protein: CASSPGLAGVHEQFF.

This chain connects TRBV20-1 to TRBJ1-4; 7 bases agree with TRBD1. V lost 1 base, J lost 8 bases, and 4 bases stayed unmatched. CDR3 length equals 13 residues. Germline V CDR1 and CDR2: DFQATT, SNEGSKA (reference sequence). The CDR3: CSARGTGGEKLFF. In DNA, the CDR3 is TGCAGTGCTAGAGGGACAGGCGGAGAAAAACTGTTTTTT.

There are many counts of this clonotype. J is TRBJ2-7 and V is TRBV20-1; possibly TRBD1 for D (6 bases). Germline lookup yields CDR1 DFQATT and CDR2 SNEGSKA (reference sequence). Trimming pared 7 bases from V and 3 bases from J, leaving 16 bases between. The CDR3 extends over 13 amino acids. As DNA, the CDR3 is TGCAGTGGCCCGGGACACGGAATCTACGAGCAGTACTTC. Translating gives CSGPGHGIYEQYF.

This clonotype appeared many times. This chain links TRBV29-1 with TRBJ1-3; D remains unclear. Trimming left V 0 bases short and J 0 bases short, with 12 bases between. Per the germline V gene, CDR1 is SQVTM and CDR2 is ANQGSEA. This CDR3 spans 16 amino acids. Here the CDR3 reads CSVEDPRGSSGNTIYF. The CDR3 DNA reads TGCAGCGTTGAAGATCCCCGGGGAAGCTCTGGAAACACCATATATTTT.

This clonotype was seen only a few times. The J gene is TRBJ2-2, the V gene TRBV12-5, with 9 nucleotides matching TRBD1. Germline CDR1 is LGHNT and CDR2 is FRNRAP. V was pared by 0 bases and J by 6 bases, with 8 bases of the junction left unmatched. This CDR3 spans 17 amino acids. The CDR3 region has the DNA TGTGCTAGTGGTTTGGTATTTGGGACAGGGAGCGCCGGGGAGCTGTTTTTT. Encoded protein: CASGLVFGTGSAGELFF. The whole variable domain, remainder taken from reference TRBV12-5 and TRBJ2-2, is DARVTQTPRHKVTEMGQEVTMRCQPILGHNTVFWYRQTMMQGLELLAYFRNRAPLDDSGMPKDRFSAEMPDATLATLKIQPSEPRDSAVYFCASGLVFGTGSAGELFFGEGSRLTVL.

The CDR3 DNA is TGTGCCAGCACCCCCATCGGGGGAAGCTCCTACAATGAGCAGTTCTTC. It codes for CASTPIGGSSYNEQFF. V usage is TRBV27 and J usage is TRBJ2-1, with D possibly matching TRBD2 (6 bases). This CDR3 comprises 16 residues. The V end was cut by 7 bases, the J end by 0 bases, with 16 bases between. Germline CDR1 reads MNHEY; CDR2 reads SMNVEV (reference sequence).

This clonotype came up a few times. The chain is built from TRBV20-1 and TRBJ1-2; TRBD1 is a possible D gene (5 bases). Germline CDR1 DFQATT, CDR2 SNEGSKA (reference sequence). Trimming stripped 6 bases from V and 8 bases from J, with 22 bases between. The length of the CDR3 is 14 residues. In DNA, the CDR3 is TGCAGTGCGAAGCACCAGGGTTTTACTGGAGGCTACACCTTC. This encodes CSAKHQGFTGGYTF.

This clonotype was seen more than once but under ten times. This rearrangement joins TRBV5-1 to TRBJ2-7; 12 bases are a match to TRBD1. From germline, CDR1 is SGHRS and CDR2 YFSETQ. The V segment lost 3 bases and the J segment 5 bases; nucleotides outside the gene matches: 6. This CDR3 is 15 amino acids long. The CDR3 DNA is TGCGCCAGCAGCTCCGGGACAGGGGGCTGGGACGAGCAGTACTTC. This sequence encodes CASSSGTGGWDEQYF. The whole variable domain, remainder taken from reference TRBV5-1 and TRBJ2-7, is KAGVTQTPRYLIKTRGQQVTLSCSPISGHRSVSWYQQTPGQGLQFLFEYFSETQRNKGNFPGRFSGRQFSNSRSEMNVSTLELGDSALYLCASSSGTGGWDEQYFGPGTRLTVT.

To note about this clonotype: A much larger clone sits a single nucleotide away, making a read error possible. The genes are TRBV28 and TRBJ2-7, with 7 bases that match TRBD1. The CDR3 has 14 residues. Germline CDR1 MDHEN, CDR2 SYDVKM. V lost 4 bases, J lost 2 bases, and 5 bases stayed unmatched. The CDR3 loop is CASSSGTETYEQYF. Written as DNA, the CDR3 is TGTGCCAGCAGTTCCGGGACAGAAACCTACGAGCAGTACTTC.

The sample holds a few counts of this clonotype. This chain joins TRBV9 and TRBJ2-1, with a possible D match to TRBD2 (5 bases). The CDR3 is made up of 15 amino acids. Germline V gives CDR1 SGDLS, CDR2 YYNGEE. V lost 2 bases and J 1 base, leaving 10 bases between the germline ends. The CDR3 region is CASSVEGKSYNEQFF. The CDR3 region has the DNA TGTGCCAGCAGCGTCGAGGGTAAGTCCTACAATGAGCAGTTCTTC.

This clonotype was seen at least ten times. The CDR3 reads CASSTGTAGELFF. CDR3 coding DNA: TGTGCCAGCAGCACCGGGACCGCCGGGGAGCTGTTTTTT. This rearrangement joins TRBV7-6 to TRBJ2-2; D might be TRBD1 or TRBD2, each matching 5 bases. CDR1 is SGHVS, CDR2 FNYEAQ, per germline. The V gene lost 5 bases and the J gene lost 6 bases, with 10 bases spanning the gap. This CDR3 is built from 13 residues.

This clonotype was recorded many times. The chain uses TRBV5-1 and TRBJ2-5, with D unresolved. Germline loops: CDR1 SGHRS, CDR2 YFSETQ. The CDR3 consists of 14 residues. Trimming pared 0 bases from V and 2 bases from J, leaving 8 bases between. In DNA form, the CDR3 reads TGCGCCAGCAGCTTGGGGCGGTTACAAGAGACCCAGTACTTC. Its protein product is CASSLGRLQETQYF.

This clonotype came up a few times. This chain uses TRBV9 with TRBJ1-1; weak D call: TRBD1 (5 bases). The length of the CDR3 is 15 residues. CDR1 and CDR2 from the germline V gene are SGDLS and YYNGEE. Trimming removed 4 bases from V and 5 bases from J, with 18 bases in between. The CDR3 sequence is CASSPTGDFLTEAFF. The CDR3 nucleotides read TGTGCCAGCAGCCCGACGGGGGACTTTCTGACTGAAGCTTTCTTT.

The chain has TRBV7-7 and TRBJ2-5; TRBD2 matches 9 bases. The V gene end was trimmed by 5 bases and the J gene end by 3 bases; junction bases not matched to a gene: 4. The CDR3 sequence is 14 residues long. Germline V gene lookup returns CDR1 SSHAT and CDR2 FNYEAQ (reference sequence). This CDR3 is CASSPAGGKETQYF. The CDR3, as DNA: TGTGCCAGCAGCCCAGCGGGGGGAAAAGAGACCCAGTACTTC.

This sequence joins TRBV7-9 and TRBJ1-5; 7 bases fit TRBD1. With V trimmed by 6 bases and J by 6 bases, 8 bases remained unmatched. Germline loops: CDR1 SEHNR, CDR2 FQNEAQ (reference sequence). CDR3 size: 14 residues. As DNA, the CDR3 is TGTGCCAGCAGTCACGACAGGGATGCTCAGCCCCAGCATTTT. Its protein is CASSHDRDAQPQHF.

This rearrangement joins TRBV7-8 to TRBJ2-5; TRBD1 aligns across 7 bases. Per the germline V gene, CDR1 is SGHVS and CDR2 is FQNEAQ. The CDR3 totals 15 residues. V lost 2 bases and J lost 5; bases outside the gene matches: 8. The CDR3 DNA reads as TGTGCCAGCAGCTTATGGGCCAGGGGGAAGGAGACCCAGTACTTC. It specifies CASSLWARGKETQYF.

This clonotype was picked up a small number of times. V is TRBV7-8 and J is TRBJ2-4; D call uncertain. Per the germline V gene, CDR1 is SGHVS and CDR2 is FQNEAQ. Deletions cut 2 bases from V and 1 base from J, with 15 bases between. The CDR3 contains 17 residues. The CDR3 DNA is TGTGCCAGCAGCTTACGGGTTCAAGGATGGGCCAAAAACATTCAGTACTTC. This gives the protein CASSLRVQGWAKNIQYF.

V usage is TRBV7-2 and J usage is TRBJ2-7; 7 bases are shared with TRBD1. This CDR3 has 13 amino acids. CDR1 and CDR2 (germline): SGHTA, FQGNSA. Losses at the gene ends were 7 bases for V and 5 bases for J; bases not matched to a gene: 8. CDR3 region: CASKMTGPNEQYF. The CDR3 DNA follows: TGTGCCAGCAAGATGACAGGGCCAAACGAGCAGTACTTC.